These T cell receptor beta chains were read from a single sample in a study of response to subunit inactivated influenza vaccine. TCRdb itself ran the RT-PCR reads through MiXCR, one entry per CDR3 protein. This sample carries about 520,000 distinct CDR3 sequences, less than 7.5% of them seen once, and the ten largest clones take 10% to 15%. This specimen was PBMCs from blood, taken roughly 24 months after vaccination. These TCRs come from a man aged 50 to 75 who received an inactivated influenza vaccine. Both conserved end residues are part of each CDR3. D genes are given only for firm matches. Clone sizes are given selectively: once, few, many, or a class where the clone is expanded.

J	size	D	V	DNA	CDR3
TRBJ2-3	few	TRBD1	TRBV6-2/TRBV6-3	TGTGCCAGCAGTTATGGGACAGGGTTACCAGATACGCAGTATTTT	CASSYGTGLPDTQYF
TRBJ2-3	many	NA	TRBV29-1	TGCAGCACCGACGGCTCTAGCACAGATACGCAGTATTTT	CSTDGSSTDTQYF
TRBJ2-5	many	NA	TRBV29-1	TGCAGCGTTGAGGACGCGGGGTTCGAGACCCAGTACTTC	CSVEDAGFETQYF
TRBJ2-4	few	TRBD1	TRBV28	TGTGCCAGCAGTCTTCCGGGACAGGGGAGGGGAAACATTCAGTACTTC	CASSLPGQGRGNIQYF
TRBJ2-1	many	NA	TRBV25-1	TGTGCCAGCAGCCGGGGCTTGGGTGAGCAGTTCTTC	CASSRGLGEQFF
TRBJ2-2	many	TRBD2	TRBV6-1	TGTGCCAGCAGTCCTTATAGCGGGGGTGCCGGGGAGCTGTTTTTT	CASSPYSGGAGELFF
TRBJ2-5	NA	NA	TRBV6-1	TGTGCCAGCAGTGCCGGGGGACTTATCCAAGAGACCCAGTACTTC	CASSAGGLIQETQYF
TRBJ2-1	NA	NA	TRBV20-1	TGCAGTGCTAGAGATGCAGGGGGGTCAGACAATGAGCAGTTCTTC	CSARDAGGSDNEQFF
TRBJ1-2	many	NA	TRBV6-5	TGTGCCAGCAGTTACGACTACACAGCGCCGAACTATGGCTACACCTTC	CASSYDYTAPNYGYTF
TRBJ2-3	NA	TRBD1	TRBV6-1	TGTGCCAGCAGAAAGGGGGCTGGGGCAGATACGCAGTATTTT	CASRKGAGADTQYF
TRBJ1-6	many	NA	TRBV28	TGTGCCAGCATATCGGGTCTTTCGTATAATTCACCCCTCCACTTT	CASISGLSYNSPLHF
TRBJ2-2	few	NA	TRBV24-1	TGTGCCACCAGTGATTTCGGGGAGCTGTTTTTT	CATSDFGELFF
TRBJ2-5	few	NA	TRBV27	TGTGCCAGCAGTCCCCGACCCGTTGGCGCAGAGACCCAGTACTTC	CASSPRPVGAETQYF
TRBJ1-1	few	NA	TRBV28	TGTGCCAGCAGTTTTAACAGCCGGGGGACTGAAGCTTTCTTT	CASSFNSRGTEAFF
TRBJ2-7	many	NA	TRBV3-1	TGTGCCAGCAGCCGGCAGGGGGGCTACGAGCAGTACTTC	CASSRQGGYEQYF
TRBJ1-1	many	NA	TRBV29-1	TGCAGCGCCTTCCGGGGTACCCGAGAAACTGAAGCTTTCTTT	CSAFRGTRETEAFF
TRBJ2-3	many	NA	TRBV9	TGTGCCAGCAGCGTGGGGATCGTTAGGGATGATACGCAGTATTTT	CASSVGIVRDDTQYF
TRBJ2-7	few	NA	TRBV28	TGTGCCAGCAGACAGGGACTACTCTTTGAGCAGTACTTC	CASRQGLLFEQYF
TRBJ2-1	NA	TRBD1	TRBV4-2	TGTGCCAGCAGCCAAAGGACCGGGACAGGGGCCAATGAGCAGTTCTTC	CASSQRTGTGANEQFF
TRBJ2-7	few	TRBD2	TRBV28	TGTGCCAGCAGTTTTCTCAGCGGGACCTACGAGCAGTACTTC	CASSFLSGTYEQYF
TRBJ2-7	few	NA	TRBV6-5	TGTGCCAGCATTGGAATAGGGGCCGAGCAGTACTTC	CASIGIGAEQYF
TRBJ2-3	NA	NA	TRBV7-2	TGTGCCAGCAGCACCCGCGCAGATACGCAGTATTTT	CASSTRADTQYF
TRBJ2-7	NA	NA	TRBV5-3	TGTGCCAGAAGTTCCCCTTCCCATAGGTCGCTCCTCTACGAGCAGTACTTC	CARSSPSHRSLLYEQYF
TRBJ2-7	few	NA	TRBV18	TGTGCCAGCTCATCACTGGGGTTGTCAGGGGAAGGGAAGGTGTACTTC	CASSSLGLSGEGKVYF
TRBJ2-1	many	NA	TRBV7-6	TGTGCCAGCAGCCCCGCGTTGGTGACTACCTACAATGAGCAGTTCTTC	CASSPALVTTYNEQFF
TRBJ2-3	few	NA	TRBV2	TGTGCCAGCAGTGAACAGGACAGAGCTCAAACATCTAGCACAGATACGCAGTATTTT	CASSEQDRAQTSSTDTQYF
TRBJ1-1	many	NA	TRBV29-1	TGCAGCGTTGGGCAGGGCACTGAAGCTTTCTTT	CSVGQGTEAFF
TRBJ2-2	NA	NA	TRBV7-2	TGTGCCAGCAGCTTCCAGCCGGACGGGGAGCTGTTTTTT	CASSFQPDGELFF
TRBJ2-3	many	NA	TRBV6-1	TGTGCCAGCAGCCCCTTTGGGCAGGGACGCACAGATACGCAGTATTTT	CASSPFGQGRTDTQYF
TRBJ2-2	NA	TRBD2	TRBV28	TGTGCCAGCAGTTTTGGCGGGAGGTCCGGGGAGCTGTTTTTT	CASSFGGRSGELFF
TRBJ1-5	NA	NA	TRBV21-1	TGTGCCAGCAGCAAAGGTGGTAGGAGCAATCAGCCCCAGCATTTT	CASSKGGRSNQPQHF
TRBJ2-1	few	NA	TRBV11-2	TGTGCCAGCAGCTGGGGGACGCAGGGTAAAGAGCAGTTCTTC	CASSWGTQGKEQFF
TRBJ2-7	NA	TRBD1	TRBV5-6	TGTGCCAGCAGCTTCCGAGGACAGGGGGCCCACGAGCAGTACTTC	CASSFRGQGAHEQYF
TRBJ2-5	NA	NA	TRBV20-1	TGCAGTGCTACCCAGGGGGGCGACTGGTCGGCCCAGTACTTC	CSATQGGDWSAQYF
TRBJ2-2	few	NA	TRBV20-1	TGCAGTGCTAGAGGAGGGACCGGCACCGGGGAGCTGTTTTTT	CSARGGTGTGELFF
TRBJ2-3	NA	TRBD2	TRBV7-9	TGTGCCAGCAGCCCTATGGGAGGGTCCTCTAGCACAGATACGCAGTATTTT	CASSPMGGSSSTDTQYF
TRBJ1-2	few	NA	TRBV21-1	TGTGCCAGACACAAGGGCAGAAGCAACTATGGCTACACCTTC	CARHKGRSNYGYTF
TRBJ1-6	many	NA	TRBV21-1	TGTGCCAGCAGAGGTACGAGGGTCGATTTCGTTATCCCGAGCTCCTATAATTCACCCCTCCACTTT	CASRGTRVDFVIPSSYNSPLHF
TRBJ2-1	few	NA	TRBV7-2	TGTGCCAGCAGCGGCCAGCCGGGCAATGAGCAGTTCTTC	CASSGQPGNEQFF
TRBJ2-7	many	TRBD2	TRBV7-2	TGTGCCAGCAGCTTAAAAGCCCCGGGACTAGCGGCCTACGAGCAGTACTTC	CASSLKAPGLAAYEQYF
TRBJ2-1	many	NA	TRBV20-1	TGCAGTGCTAGAGGCGGGGGCGCCTCATACAATGAGCAGTTCTTC	CSARGGGASYNEQFF
TRBJ2-7	NA	NA	TRBV27	TGTGCCAGCAGTTTGCGTCGGGTAGACTCCTACGAGCAGTACTTC	CASSLRRVDSYEQYF
TRBJ2-7	NA	TRBD2	TRBV7-2	TGTGCCAGCAGCTTGACTAGCGGGTACTCCTACGAGCAGTACTTC	CASSLTSGYSYEQYF
TRBJ2-3	few	NA	TRBV27	TGTGCCAGCAGAGTTACTAGCACAGATACGCAGTATTTT	CASRVTSTDTQYF
TRBJ2-2	NA	NA	TRBV12-3/TRBV12-4	TGTGCCAGCAAACCCCCAGGGGCGAACACCGGGGAGCTGTTTTTT	CASKPPGANTGELFF
TRBJ2-1	many	NA	TRBV10-3	TGTGCCATCAGTGAAGGTAGCTCCTACAATGAGCAGTTCTTC	CAISEGSSYNEQFF
TRBJ2-3	NA	NA	TRBV11-3	TGTGCCAGCAGCTTAGTGGGGAATACGCAGTATTTT	CASSLVGNTQYF
TRBJ2-3	few	NA	TRBV29-1	TGCAGCGTACAGGGATTGGTTGGTACAGATACGCAGTATTTT	CSVQGLVGTDTQYF
TRBJ2-1	many	TRBD2	TRBV5-1	TGCGCCAGCAGCCTACCTAGCGGGAGCTACCCGGATGATGAGCAGTTCTTC	CASSLPSGSYPDDEQFF
TRBJ2-1	few	TRBD1	TRBV7-2	TGTGCCAGCAGCTCAACAGGGGGGCAGTTCTTC	CASSSTGGQFF
TRBJ2-5	NA	NA	TRBV20-1	TGCAGTGCTAGAGCTGGTTCCAGGGGTGACCAAGAGACCCAGTACTTC	CSARAGSRGDQETQYF
TRBJ1-1	few	NA	TRBV29-1	TGCAGCGCTGGGAGGGGGAACACTGAAGCTTTCTTT	CSAGRGNTEAFF
TRBJ2-2	NA	NA	TRBV30	TGTGCCTGGACCCAGGGAGGAACCGGGGAGCTGTTTTTT	CAWTQGGTGELFF